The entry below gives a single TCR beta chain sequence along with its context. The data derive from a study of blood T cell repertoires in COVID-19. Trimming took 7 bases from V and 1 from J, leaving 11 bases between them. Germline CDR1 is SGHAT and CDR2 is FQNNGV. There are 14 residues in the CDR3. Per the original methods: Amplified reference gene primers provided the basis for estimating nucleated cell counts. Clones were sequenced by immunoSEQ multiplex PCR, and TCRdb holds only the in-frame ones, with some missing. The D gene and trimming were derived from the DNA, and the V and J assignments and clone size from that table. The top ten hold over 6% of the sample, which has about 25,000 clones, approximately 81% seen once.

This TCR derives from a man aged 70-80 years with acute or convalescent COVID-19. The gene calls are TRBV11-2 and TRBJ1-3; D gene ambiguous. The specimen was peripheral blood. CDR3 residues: CASNQGGSGNTIYF. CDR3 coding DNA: TGTGCCAGCAACCAAGGAGGATCTGGAAACACCATATATTTT.